This T cell receptor beta chain was recorded in a study of blood T cell repertoires in COVID-19 (dated by TCRdb to 2018 to 2021). Notes on the research overall: The collaborator samples originated in the United States, Italy and Spain and spanned the acute and convalescent phases of COVID-19. The material from the prospective study consisted of cDNA or gDNA derived from T cells, B-cell-depleted T cells, or PBMCs. The repertoires were made available in a free public database intended to serve as a resource for research on the immune response to SARS-CoV-2. The sample metadata nearly always contained a de-identified subject ID, COVID-19 status, age in years and sex. Deeply sampled blood TCRbeta repertoires from subjects exposed to, actively infected with, or recovered from COVID-19 were included in the dataset. Where available, HLA class I and class II types were taken from metadata supplied by the sample provider and were not determined by assay-based typing. Samples were obtained from the ongoing ImmuneRACE study (first 160 participants) and from over 1,000 subjects provided by 6 global collaborators.

TCRbeta CDR3 regions were amplified from genomic DNA by means of the immunoSEQ Assay, a bias-controlled multiplex PCR. As for the authors' bioinformatics: The number of nucleated cells in each sample was estimated from the amplification of reference gene primers within the assay. To quantify the absolute abundance of each unique TCRbeta CDR3 rearrangement, sequence reads were collapsed and filtered. For each sample, productive Simpson clonality was calculated as the square root of Simpson's diversity index over productive rearrangements. TCRdb's version of the immuneACCESS table is confined to in-frame rearrangements and falls short of the full clone set. An unresolved V gene accounts for under half of the shortfall where checked; the remainder is of unknown origin. The V and J calls and the clone size are those of that table, but D and trimming were determined from the DNA. Here the sample has roughly 100,000 clones; about 89% occur a single time. More than 1.5% of the sample goes to the ten largest clones.

Concerning this clone itself: Its antigen is not yet known. No quality values exist for individual bases; no much larger clone is one base distant.

Its CDR3 holds 16 amino acids, cysteine through phenylalanine. CDR3 DNA only is kept here, 48 bases in frame from base 1. The germline V gene (reference sequence) gives CDR1 as LNHNV and CDR2 as YYDKDF. V sheds 0 bases and J sheds 4 bases, leaving 15 bases between their ends. Collaborating institutions collected whole blood in K2EDTA tubes following their own protocols. Collaborator samples were shipped for TCRbeta analysis as frozen whole blood, isolated PBMCs, or DNA extracted from either sample type. Results and caveats for the whole study, not just this receptor: The amount of clinical and demographic metadata varied by source and participant and was provided uncurated.

Sample: peripheral blood. The receptor was derived from a human donor with active COVID-19. The donor label of this sample is uncertain. The chain was built from TRBV15 and TRBJ1-2; TRBD1 is possibly the D segment (6 matching bases). The nucleotide sequence is TGTGCCACCAGCAGAGATATGGCAGGGGTGGGCTATGGCTACACCTTC. Its coded protein is CATSRDMAGVGYGYTF. Here the CDR3 is joined to the reference TRBV15 and TRBJ1-2 genes, and the full variable domain is: DAMVIQNPRYQVTQFGKPVTLSCSQTLNHNVMYWYQQKSSQAPKLLFHYYDKDFNNEADTPDNFQSRRPNTSFCFLDIRSPGLGDTAMYLCATSRDMAGVGYGYTFGSGTRLTVV.